Listed here are 27 T cell receptor beta chains from one sample, sequenced in a study of T-cell reconstitution after alpha-beta-depleted transplantation in children. Unique molecular identifiers were incorporated during preparation of the TCRbeta library. TCRdb itself ran the PCR reads through MiXCR, one entry per CDR3 protein. Among 450,000 to 600,000 distinct CDR3 sequences listed, about 10% were seen once. Sequences were derived from PBMCs, sampled before TCRalphabeta/CD19-depleted stem cell transplant. Every receptor here comes from a child aged 2 to 10 with inherited bone marrow failure, due to receive a stem cell transplant.

This clonotype came up many times. The chain employs TRBV7-8 and TRBJ2-5; possibly TRBD1 for D (5 bases). Trimming removed 5 bases at V and 3 bases at J, with 13 bases between. The CDR3 length is 14 residues. CDR1 SGHVS and CDR2 FQNEAQ come from the germline V gene. The CDR3 here is CASSLQTAEETQYF. DNA for the CDR3: TGTGCCAGCAGCCTCCAGACAGCCGAAGAGACCCAGTACTTC.

This clonotype showed up many times. The V gene is TRBV4-1, the J gene TRBJ2-1, with D perhaps matching TRBD1 or TRBD2 (5 bases each). There are 15 residues in the CDR3. Germline CDR1 MGHRA, CDR2 YSYEKL. Trimming cost V 3 bases and J 9 bases, with 18 bases left between them. This CDR3 is CASSQSGRGISEQFF. DNA of the CDR3: TGCGCCAGCAGCCAGAGCGGTAGGGGTATCAGTGAGCAGTTCTTC.

This clonotype was counted at least ten times. The chain carries TRBV5-1 and TRBJ2-7; D gene ambiguous. CDR1 SGHRS and CDR2 YFSETQ come from the germline V gene. Trimming left V 0 bases short and J 4 bases short, with 11 bases between. There are 14 residues in the CDR3. The CDR3 region is CASSLDWVTYEQYF. CDR3 sequence (DNA): TGCGCCAGCAGCTTGGATTGGGTGACATACGAGCAGTACTTC. Using reference TRBV5-1 and TRBJ2-7 for the parts outside the CDR3, the full variable domain is KAGVTQTPRYLIKTRGQQVTLSCSPISGHRSVSWYQQTPGQGLQFLFEYFSETQRNKGNFPGRFSGRQFSNSRSEMNVSTLELGDSALYLCASSLDWVTYEQYFGPGTRLTVT.

As to this clonotype: A read error is possible here, since a much larger clone lies one base away. V usage is TRBV7-2 and J usage is TRBJ1-6; 9 positions agree with TRBD1. Germline CDR1 is SGHTA and CDR2 is FQGNSA. The CDR3 loop spans 16 amino acids. The CDR3 bases are TGTGCCAGCAGCGGTACAGGGGGCGCCTATAATTCAACCCTCCACTTT. Protein product: CASSGTGGAYNSTLHF.

This sequence joins TRBV12-3 or TRBV12-4 and TRBJ2-7, with D tentatively TRBD1 (6 bases). V was shortened by 0 bases and J by 3 bases, with 9 bases between the two germline ends. The CDR3 consists of 14 residues. This CDR3 reads CASSLAGHNYEQYF. CDR3 bases: TGTGCCAGCAGTTTAGCGGGACACAACTACGAGCAGTACTTC.

Only a few counts were recorded for this clonotype. The chain is built from TRBV30 and TRBJ1-5; no firm D call. The CDR3 has 14 residues. With 0 bases removed from V and 0 bases from J, the gap between germline ends came to 6 bases. Germline V gene sequence: CDR1 GTSNPN, CDR2 SVGIG (reference sequence). CDR3 coding DNA: TGTGCCTGGAGTGTAATCGGTAGCAATCAGCCCCAGCATTTT. This encodes CAWSVIGSNQPQHF.

At least ten counts were recorded for this clonotype. The genes are TRBV7-2 and TRBJ2-1; 11 positions agree with TRBD2. J gave up 7 bases and V 1 base, and 3 bases lay outside the gene matches. From germline, CDR1 is SGHTA and CDR2 FQGNSA. This CDR3 spans 15 amino acids. In nucleotides, the CDR3 is TGTGCCAGCAGCTTAGGTAGCGGGAGGGGTAATGAGCAGTTCTTC. It yields the protein CASSLGSGRGNEQFF.

This clonotype has at least ten counts. The gene calls are TRBV4-2 and TRBJ2-7; 14 bases fit TRBD2. Trimming removed 0 bases from V and 2 bases from J; junction bases left unmatched: 6. The CDR3 contains 18 residues. Germline V CDR1 and CDR2: LGHNA, YNFKEQ. Here the CDR3 reads CASSQEKGLAGDTYEQYF. Here the CDR3 DNA reads TGTGCCAGCAGCCAAGAAAAGGGACTAGCGGGAGACACCTACGAGCAGTACTTC.

This clonotype was observed at least ten times. The CDR3 loop is CAWSPGGDTEAFF. The CDR3 DNA reads as TGTGCCTGGAGCCCAGGGGGGGACACTGAAGCTTTCTTT. The chain carries TRBV30 and TRBJ1-1; 7 bases agree with TRBD1. CDR1 and CDR2 from the germline V gene are GTSNPN and SVGIG (reference sequence). V was pared by 3 bases and J by 3 bases, with 4 bases of the junction left unmatched. The CDR3 has 13 residues.

This clonotype was counted at least ten times. V usage is TRBV29-1 and J usage is TRBJ2-2; D remains ambiguous. Trimming removed 7 bases from V and 6 bases from J, with 12 bases in between. Per the germline V gene, CDR1 is SQVTM and CDR2 is ANQGSEA. The CDR3 is 12 residues long. DNA of the CDR3: TGCAGCGCGGTGCCAACAGCCGGGGAGCTGTTTTTT. Translated: CSAVPTAGELFF.

This clonotype has a count of ten or more. Here the CDR3 reads CASSSWTSRDVEQFF. CDR3 nucleotide sequence: TGTGCCAGCAGCTCGTGGACTAGCCGGGATGTTGAGCAGTTCTTC. V gene TRBV7-9 combines with J gene TRBJ2-1, with TRBD2 identical over 8 bases. The CDR3 runs to 15 residues. Germline CDR1 and CDR2: SEHNR and FQNEAQ (reference sequence). V dropped 4 bases and J dropped 9; count of bases not matched to a gene: 11.

This clonotype came up many times. The chain couples TRBV11-1 to TRBJ2-2; D is unresolved. The CDR3 runs 21 residues. Germline V lookup: CDR1 SGHAT, CDR2 FQDESV (reference sequence). The germline V and J ends were trimmed by 5 bases and 4 bases, with 32 bases remaining between them. The CDR3 DNA follows: TGTGCCAGCAGCCCCCGCGCCCGACATTCGGGTTTAGTAGTGGTCACCGGGGAGCTGTTTTTT. Protein sequence: CASSPRARHSGLVVVTGELFF.

The rearrangement joins TRBV4-3 to TRBJ2-3; 8 bases line up with TRBD2. CDR3 length equals 18 residues. From germline, CDR1 is LGHNA and CDR2 YSLEER. The ends lost 1 base at V and 6 bases at J; junction bases unmatched: 15. The CDR3 sequence: CASSQGLGWGAGADTQYF. CDR3 coding DNA: TGCGCCAGCAGCCAAGGCCTTGGGTGGGGAGCGGGGGCGGATACGCAGTATTTT.

V gene TRBV9 combines with J gene TRBJ2-1, with D hard to call. Germline V gene lookup returns CDR1 SGDLS and CDR2 YYNGEE. This CDR3 region has 16 residues. The ends were cut back, 1 base at V and 2 bases at J, with 13 bases in the middle. The CDR3 DNA reads TGTGCCAGCAGCGTAAGATTAGCCTCTGCCTACAATGAGCAGTTCTTC. It encodes CASSVRLASAYNEQFF.

This clonotype occurred many times. This sequence joins TRBV20-1 and TRBJ2-3; TRBD1 or TRBD2 may be the D gene (5 bases each). CDR1 is DFQATT, CDR2 SNEGSKA, per germline (reference sequence). This CDR3 is 14 amino acids long. Trimming cost V 6 bases and J 5 bases, with 18 bases left between them. Here the CDR3 DNA reads TGCAGTGCCTCAAGGGACCTCCAGGGAGATACGCAGTATTTT. It yields the protein CSASRDLQGDTQYF.

Points on this clonotype: A much larger clone differs from this one at a single base, so this may be a read error. The chain has TRBV13 and TRBJ2-1, with 9 bases identical to TRBD2. In germline, CDR1 is PRHDT, CDR2 FYEKMQ (reference sequence). Unmatched junction bases numbered 10, after V lost 5 bases and J lost 8 bases. The CDR3 runs to 15 residues. In DNA form, the CDR3 reads TGTGCCAGCAGCCAACCAGGTGGCGGGAGGGATGAGCAGTTCTTC. Translated: CASSQPGGGRDEQFF.

This clonotype was found many times. The genes are TRBV3-1 and TRBJ2-1; TRBD2 aligns across 9 bases. This CDR3 has 16 amino acids. The trim removed 1 base at V and 5 bases at J, leaving 6 bases unmatched. The germline V gene has CDR1 LGHDT and CDR2 YNNKEL (reference sequence). CDR3 nucleotides: TGTGCCAGCAGCCAAGTCTTGGCGGGAGGGGACAATGAGCAGTTCTTC. It is translated as CASSQVLAGGDNEQFF.

V gene TRBV18 combines with J gene TRBJ2-1; 10 nucleotides align to TRBD2. Germline V gene lookup returns CDR1 KGHSH and CDR2 LQKENI. This CDR3 has 17 residues. Trimming at V came to 0 bases and at J to 9 bases, leaving 11 bases not matched to a gene. The CDR3 loop is CASSPPVGSSGRGEQFF. The CDR3 DNA reads TGTGCCAGCTCACCACCGGTAGGGTCTAGCGGGAGAGGTGAGCAGTTCTTC. Combining the CDR3 with reference TRBV18 and TRBJ2-1 gives the whole variable domain NAGVMQNPRHLVRRRGQEARLRCSPMKGHSHVYWYRQLPEEGLKFMVYLQKENIIDESGMPKERFSAEFPKEGPSILRIQQVVRGDSAAYFCASSPPVGSSGRGEQFFGPGTRLTVL.

Many counts were recorded for this clonotype. The chain carries TRBV5-1 and TRBJ2-5; D may correspond to TRBD1 or TRBD2 (6 bases each). V lost 3 bases and J lost 1, with 13 bases in between. CDR1 and CDR2 (germline): SGHRS, YFSETQ. The CDR3 has 15 amino acids. The chain's CDR3 is CASSYGGDVQETQYF. The CDR3 DNA sequence: TGCGCCAGCAGCTACGGGGGCGACGTCCAAGAGACCCAGTACTTC.

This clonotype was counted at least ten times. This chain links TRBV6-6 with TRBJ2-7; the match to TRBD1 covers 8 bases. Losses at the gene ends were 6 bases for V and 7 bases for J; bases not matched to a gene: 5. Per the germline V gene, CDR1 is MNHNY and CDR2 is SVGAGI (reference sequence). The CDR3 length is 12 residues. CDR3 loop: CASRMDREEQYF. CDR3 bases: TGTGCCAGCAGGATGGACAGGGAGGAGCAGTACTTC.

This clonotype was seen ten or more times. V is TRBV29-1 and J is TRBJ2-7, with D perhaps TRBD2 (5 bases). Looked up from germline, CDR1 is SQVTM and CDR2 is ANQGSEA. The CDR3 length is 14 residues. V was trimmed by 0 bases and J by 0 bases, leaving 9 bases between them. The CDR3 loop is CSVEDPDFSYEQYF. CDR3 nucleotides: TGCAGCGTTGAAGATCCGGACTTCTCCTACGAGCAGTACTTC.

Comments on this clonotype: A much more abundant neighbour one base away suggests this may be a read error. This rearrangement joins TRBV5-3 to TRBJ1-2, with 8 positions matching TRBD1. TRBV5-3 is flagged as an ORF with uncertain function. This CDR3 is 13 amino acids long. This CDR3 is CARSLVQGASYTF. For the CDR3, the DNA is TGTGCCAGGAGCTTGGTTCAGGGGGCTAGCTACACCTTC.

This clonotype has at least ten counts. V is TRBV5-5 and J is TRBJ2-1, with a tentative D call TRBD1 (5 bases). The V gene lost 0 bases and the J gene lost 3 bases, with 7 bases spanning the gap. Germline V CDR1 and CDR2: SGHKS, YYEKEE (reference sequence). CDR3 length equals 14 residues. CDR3 in DNA: TGTGCCAGCAGCTTGGTGGACAACTACAATGAGCAGTTCTTC. Protein sequence: CASSLVDNYNEQFF.

This clonotype occurred many times. The chain employs TRBV6-5 and TRBJ2-1; D is unclear. V dropped 0 bases and J dropped 4 bases, with 7 bases sitting between them. Germline CDR1 reads MNHEY; CDR2 reads SVGAGI. The CDR3 contains 14 residues. The CDR3 protein is CASSYSGIYNEQFF. DNA of the CDR3: TGTGCCAGCAGTTACTCGGGCATTTACAATGAGCAGTTCTTC.

This clonotype was seen repeatedly, ten times or more. The chain has TRBV10-2 and TRBJ2-7; 7 nucleotides match TRBD2. V gave up 4 bases and J gave up 0 bases; unmatched junction bases: 12. Germline V CDR1 and CDR2: WSHSY, SAAADI. The CDR3 has 17 amino acids. CDR3 protein: CASSGSLRDYLSYEQYF. CDR3 coding DNA: TGCGCCAGCAGTGGTTCTCTCCGGGACTACCTCTCCTACGAGCAGTACTTC.

The CDR3 protein is CASGGGEAFF. The CDR3 region has the DNA TGTGCCAGCGGTGGGGGCGAAGCTTTCTTT. The chain recombines TRBV6-2 or TRBV6-3 with TRBJ1-1; D possibly corresponds to TRBD1 (6 bases). CDR3 length: 10 residues. Trimming left V 8 bases short and J 8 bases short, with 9 bases between. Looked up from germline, CDR1 is MNHEY and CDR2 is SVGEGT.

Ten or more counts support this clonotype. This chain joins TRBV12-3 or TRBV12-4 and TRBJ1-1; possibly TRBD1 for D (5 bases). Trimming removed 2 bases at V and 5 bases at J, with 9 bases between. The CDR3 contains 13 residues. The CDR3 loop reads CASSLRGKTEAFF. The CDR3 nucleotides are TGTGCCAGCAGTTTAAGGGGAAAAACTGAAGCTTTCTTT.